One and the same sample provided the 26 T cell receptor beta chains below, sequenced in a study of blood T cell repertoires in COVID-19. Repertoires were generated with immunoSEQ multiplex PCR, while TCRdb's copy carries only in-frame clones and drops some. The table lists about 100,000 clones, 65% to 80% of them singletons, with around 1.7% in the top ten. Source material: peripheral blood. These receptors were obtained from a woman aged 40 to 55 with acute or convalescent COVID-19.

The V and J genes are TRBV27 and TRBJ2-7; no clear D. V was pared by 2 bases and J by 3 bases, with 11 bases between. CDR3 length: 14 residues. The germline gives CDR1 MNHEY, CDR2 SMNVEV (reference sequence). The DNA for the CDR3 is TGTGCCAGCAGTTTAAGAGGCAACGGCTACGAGCAGTACTTC. Encoded protein: CASSLRGNGYEQYF.

In this sample, this clone turned up a few times. The chain carries TRBV6-5 and TRBJ2-7; maybe TRBD1 (6 bases). The CDR3 contains 15 residues. The V and J ends lost 8 bases and 0 bases respectively, with 17 bases between them. The germline V gene has CDR1 MNHEY and CDR2 SVGAGI. CDR3 sequence: CASGSKSTGSYEQYF. DNA for the CDR3: TGTGCCAGCGGTTCCAAGTCGACAGGCTCCTACGAGCAGTACTTC.

The V and J genes are TRBV6-5 and TRBJ2-1; D is perhaps TRBD1 (5 bases). Looked up from germline, CDR1 is MNHEY and CDR2 is SVGAGI. V was clipped by 6 bases and J by 6 bases, with 15 bases between them. The CDR3 has 14 residues. The DNA for the CDR3 is TGTGCCAGCAGACAGGACGTAGCCTCCAATGAGCAGTTCTTC. Translating it yields CASRQDVASNEQFF.

The chain combines TRBV5-1 with TRBJ2-7, with a weak D call TRBD1 (6 bases). The germline gives CDR1 SGHRS, CDR2 YFSETQ. The CDR3 is 13 residues long. V was trimmed by 2 bases and J by 3 bases, leaving 9 bases between them. The CDR3 sequence: CASSFRTDYEQYF. The CDR3 DNA sequence: TGCGCCAGCAGCTTTAGGACAGACTACGAGCAGTACTTC.

The chain uses TRBV3-1 (or the pseudogene TRBV3-2) and TRBJ2-1; 11 nucleotides line up with TRBD2. The germline gives CDR1 LGHDT, CDR2 YNNKEL (reference sequence). The CDR3 contains 16 residues. Losses at the gene ends were 4 bases for V and 10 bases for J; bases not matched to a gene: 12. In DNA form, the CDR3 reads TGTGCCAGCAGCCCCAATCTGGCCTTAGCGGGGGGGGAGCAGTTCTTC. It specifies CASSPNLALAGGEQFF.

CDR3: CASSPVGVTDTQYF. The CDR3 coding sequence is TGTGCCAGCTCACCAGTCGGGGTCACAGATACGCAGTATTTT. The gene calls are TRBV18 and TRBJ2-3, with D possibly being TRBD2 (5 bases). Trimming took 2 bases from V and 2 from J, leaving 8 bases between them. CDR3 length equals 14 residues. Germline V gives CDR1 KGHSH, CDR2 LQKENI.

The J gene is TRBJ2-5, the V gene TRBV7-9, with D possibly matching TRBD1 (6 bases). Trimming removed 6 bases at V and 0 bases at J, with 11 bases between. Germline CDR1 is SEHNR and CDR2 is FQNEAQ (reference sequence). CDR3 size: 14 residues. This chain's CDR3 is CASRSTGNQETQYF. DNA of the CDR3: TGTGCCAGCAGATCCACAGGGAACCAAGAGACCCAGTACTTC.

This rearrangement joins TRBV7-9 to TRBJ1-2; TRBD1 matches 9 bases. V was pared by 5 bases and J by 8 bases, with 6 bases of the junction left unmatched. The germline V gene encodes CDR1 SEHNR and CDR2 FQNEAQ (reference sequence). The CDR3 has 13 residues. Here the CDR3 DNA reads TGTGCCAGCAGCCCCGGGACAGGGCTCGGCTACACCTTC. Protein product: CASSPGTGLGYTF.

This chain links TRBV4-3 with TRBJ2-2, with 8 bases lining up with TRBD1. The CDR3 covers 15 residues. V was pared by 5 bases and J by 0 bases, with 2 bases of the junction left unmatched. Per germline, CDR1 LGHNA and CDR2 YSLEER. In nucleotides, the CDR3 is TGCGCCAGCAGCAACAGGGGGGCGAACACCGGGGAGCTGTTTTTT. This codes for CASSNRGANTGELFF.

The chain recombines TRBV30 with TRBJ1-2, with D possibly matching TRBD1 (5 bases). The CDR3 has 12 amino acids. V gave up 6 bases and J gave up 3 bases, with 11 bases separating them. Germline CDR1 reads GTSNPN; CDR2 reads SVGIG (reference sequence). Here the CDR3 reads CACQGGYYGYTF. The CDR3 region has the DNA TGTGCCTGCCAGGGCGGCTACTATGGCTACACCTTC.

The chain links TRBV2 to TRBJ1-5, with D tentatively TRBD1 (5 bases). Trimming removed 6 bases from V and 0 bases from J, with 9 bases in between. CDR3 length equals 14 residues. CDR1 and CDR2 from the germline V gene are SNHLY and FYNNEI. CDR3 protein: CASRQTDSNQPQHF. CDR3 in DNA: TGTGCCAGCAGGCAGACAGATAGCAATCAGCCCCAGCATTTT.

The V call is TRBV5-4, the J call TRBJ2-5, with D possibly being TRBD1 (7 bases). Germline V gene data show CDR1 as SGHNT and CDR2 as YYREEE (reference sequence). V lost 4 bases and J lost 2, with 12 bases in between. The CDR3 loop spans 14 amino acids. The CDR3: CASSAGQTQETQYF. In nucleotides, the CDR3 is TGTGCCAGCAGCGCGGGACAGACACAAGAGACCCAGTACTTC.

This clone showed up just a few times. The V and J genes are TRBV5-6 and TRBJ2-1, with TRBD2 matching 10 bases. Germline CDR1 and CDR2: SGHDT and YYEEEE. V dropped 4 bases and J dropped 5; count of bases not matched to a gene: 6. The CDR3 is made up of 15 amino acids. The CDR3 DNA reads TGTGCCAGCAGCCAGAGACTAGCGGGTGACAATGAGCAGTTCTTC. This translates into CASSQRLAGDNEQFF.

With regard to this clone: Its ends do not fully match the called genes, so a read error is possible. The CDR3 DNA reads as TGTGCCAGCAGGGAAGTGGGGAGGGAGACCCAGTACTTC. This translates into CASREVGRETQYF. The chain carries TRBV6-1 and TRBJ2-5, with a possible D match to TRBD2 (6 bases). From germline, CDR1 is MNHNS and CDR2 SASEGT. The CDR3 runs 13 residues.

V is TRBV6-2 or TRBV6-3 and J is TRBJ2-5; 7 nucleotides match TRBD1. Germline loops: CDR1 MNHEY, CDR2 SVGEGT. Germline trimming cut 0 bases from V and 3 bases from J; bases unmatched to any gene: 1. There are 14 residues in the CDR3. The CDR3 region is CASSYSGQKETQYF. CDR3 DNA: TGTGCCAGCAGTTACTCGGGACAGAAAGAGACCCAGTACTTC.

This clone has more than one count but fewer than ten. The chain combines TRBV12-3 or TRBV12-4 with TRBJ2-7; maybe TRBD2 (5 bases). Deletions cut 2 bases from V and 2 bases from J, with 7 bases between. The CDR3 spans 13 residues. CDR3 region: CASSLTGTYEQYF. CDR3 coding DNA: TGTGCCAGCAGTTTAACCGGGACCTACGAGCAGTACTTC.

This clone has more than one count but fewer than ten. The germline gene is not matched at one end of the junction; a read error may be the cause. The chain is built from TRBV11-1 and TRBJ1-2, with unresolved D. The CDR3 loop spans 10 amino acids. Per the germline V gene, CDR1 is SGHAT and CDR2 is FQDESV (reference sequence). The CDR3 protein is CASSLCKAVF. Here the CDR3 DNA reads TGTGCCAGCAGCTTATGCAAAGCGGTCTTC.

The rearrangement uses TRBV21-1 and TRBJ1-4; the listed D gene, TRBD1, was not tested against the DNA. TRBV21-1 is classified as a pseudogene. The CDR3 extends over 14 amino acids. CDR3 nucleotide sequence: TGTGCCAGCAGCAATGACAATAAGGATGAAAAACTGTTTTTT. As protein: CASSNDNKDEKLFF.

This clone appeared a few times. CDR3 bases: TGTGCCAGTAGTGGACAGAACTATCAGCCCCAGCATTTT. This gives the protein CASSGQNYQPQHF. The chain employs TRBV19 and TRBJ1-5; TRBD1 is a possible D gene (6 bases). Trimming removed 5 bases from V and 5 bases from J, with 10 bases in between. The CDR3 spans 13 residues. Germline V gives CDR1 LNHDA, CDR2 SQIVND (reference sequence).

The gene calls are TRBV28 and TRBJ2-5; D may be TRBD2 (5 bases). The CDR3 extends over 16 amino acids. V lost 8 bases, J lost 2 bases, and 21 bases lay in between. Germline CDR1 MDHEN, CDR2 SYDVKM. In DNA, the CDR3 is TGTGCCAGCGGGAAAGGAGGAGCCGGGGATCAAGAGACCCAGTACTTC. The encoded protein is CASGKGGAGDQETQYF.

This chain uses TRBV5-4 with TRBJ2-5, with D uncertain. The CDR3 length is 15 residues. Germline values: CDR1 SGHNT, CDR2 YYREEE (reference sequence). The V gene lost 0 bases and the J gene lost 7 bases, with 16 bases spanning the gap. CDR3 sequence (DNA): TGTGCCAGCAGCTTGGCCGGATCCCCGGCAGGGACCCAGTACTTC. It yields the protein CASSLAGSPAGTQYF.

The gene calls are TRBV6-5 and TRBJ2-3; D uncertain. Germline CDR1 reads MNHEY; CDR2 reads SVGAGI. CDR3 length: 13 amino acids. Trimming cost V 6 bases and J 3 bases, with 10 bases left between them. The CDR3 sequence: CASRPTPTDTQYF. DNA for the CDR3: TGTGCCAGCAGACCGACTCCAACAGATACGCAGTATTTT.

J is TRBJ1-4 and V is TRBV28; weak D call: TRBD1 (5 bases). Germline V gives CDR1 MDHEN, CDR2 SYDVKM. CDR3 size: 14 residues. V was pared by 6 bases and J by 1 base, with 9 bases between. This CDR3 reads CASSPRVTNEKLFF. In DNA form, the CDR3 reads TGTGCCAGCAGCCCCAGGGTAACTAATGAAAAACTGTTTTTT.

V usage is TRBV4-3 and J usage is TRBJ2-7; TRBD2 agrees at 10 bases. V gave up 3 bases and J gave up 2 bases; unmatched junction bases: 4. Germline lookup yields CDR1 LGHNA and CDR2 YSLEER. The CDR3 consists of 15 residues. The CDR3 nucleotides read TGCGCCAGCAGCCATGAAAGCGGGGGGGCCTACGAGCAGTACTTC. Encoded protein: CASSHESGGAYEQYF.

This sequence joins TRBV2 and TRBJ2-5; 9 bases align to TRBD2. The germline CDR1 and CDR2 sequences are SNHLY and FYNNEI. The CDR3 covers 16 residues. With 6 bases clipped from V and 1 base from J, the junction kept 9 bases outside the gene matches. CDR3 coding DNA: TGTGCCAGCAGATGGGGTCTAGCGGGGATCCAAGAGACCCAGTACTTC. It encodes CASRWGLAGIQETQYF. Filled out from reference TRBV2 and TRBJ2-5, the complete variable domain reads EPEVTQTPSHQVTQMGQEVILRCVPISNHLYFYWYRQILGQKVEFLVSFYNNEISEKSEIFDDQFSVERPDGSNFTLKIRSTKLEDSAMYFCASRWGLAGIQETQYFGPGTRLLVL.

To note about this clone: Relative to the germline gene, one junction end is altered; a read error may explain this. The sample contains more than one DNA sequence encoding this CDR3. The chain has TRBV7-2 and TRBJ1-2; 7 nucleotides line up with TRBD1. In germline, CDR1 is SGHTA, CDR2 FQGNSA. The CDR3 length is 15 residues. CDR3 in amino acids: CASSLGQATSYGYTF. CDR3 sequence (DNA): TGTGCTAGCAGCTTAGGACAGGCAACGAGCTATGGCTACACCTTC.